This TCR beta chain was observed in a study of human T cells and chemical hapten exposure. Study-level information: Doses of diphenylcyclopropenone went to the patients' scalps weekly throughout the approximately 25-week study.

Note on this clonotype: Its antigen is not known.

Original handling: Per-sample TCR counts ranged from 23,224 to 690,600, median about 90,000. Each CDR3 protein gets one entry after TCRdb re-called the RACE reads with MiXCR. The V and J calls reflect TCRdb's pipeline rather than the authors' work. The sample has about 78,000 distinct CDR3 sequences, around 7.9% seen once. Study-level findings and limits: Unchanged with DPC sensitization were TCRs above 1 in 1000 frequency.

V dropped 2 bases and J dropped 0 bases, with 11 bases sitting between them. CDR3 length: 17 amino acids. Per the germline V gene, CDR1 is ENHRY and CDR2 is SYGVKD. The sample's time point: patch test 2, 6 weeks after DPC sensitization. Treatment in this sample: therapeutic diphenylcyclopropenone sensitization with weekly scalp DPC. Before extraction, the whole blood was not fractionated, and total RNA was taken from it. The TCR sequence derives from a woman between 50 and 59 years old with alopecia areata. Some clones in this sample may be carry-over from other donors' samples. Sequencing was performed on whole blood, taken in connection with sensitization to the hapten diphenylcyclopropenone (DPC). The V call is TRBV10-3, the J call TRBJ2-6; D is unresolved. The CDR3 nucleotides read TGTGCCATCAGTGAGGCGAGTCCTTTCTCTGGGGCCAACGTCCTGACTTTC. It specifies CAISEASPFSGANVLTF.